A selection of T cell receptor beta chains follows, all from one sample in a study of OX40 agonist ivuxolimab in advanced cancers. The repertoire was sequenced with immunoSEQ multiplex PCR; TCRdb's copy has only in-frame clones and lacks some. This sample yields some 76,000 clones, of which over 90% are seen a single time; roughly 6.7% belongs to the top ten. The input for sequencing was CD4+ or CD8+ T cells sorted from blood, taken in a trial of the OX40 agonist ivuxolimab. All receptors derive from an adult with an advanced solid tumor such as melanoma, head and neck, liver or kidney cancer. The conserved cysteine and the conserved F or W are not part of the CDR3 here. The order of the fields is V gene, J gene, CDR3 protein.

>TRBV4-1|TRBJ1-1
ASSKTGPGGDTEAF
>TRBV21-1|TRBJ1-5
ASSKGGSQPQH
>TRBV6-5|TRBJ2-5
ASSWGGEETQY
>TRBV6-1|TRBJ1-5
ASRDRDVNQPQH
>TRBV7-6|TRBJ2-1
ASSLGGDEQF
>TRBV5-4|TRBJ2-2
ASSLGGQQNTGELF
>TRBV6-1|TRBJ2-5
ASTRTAGRQTQY
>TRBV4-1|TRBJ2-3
ASSQGSVGDINFYTQY
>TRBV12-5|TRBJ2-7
ASAGGSLAVYEQY
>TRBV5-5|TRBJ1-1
ASSGAPTGYAEAF
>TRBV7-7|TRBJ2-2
ASSLVHGAGELF
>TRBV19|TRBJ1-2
ASSTFRGNYGYT
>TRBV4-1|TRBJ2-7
ASSQIGTYEQY
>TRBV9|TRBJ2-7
ASSSPPGLPTYEQY
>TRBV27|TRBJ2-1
ASSLGGGEQF
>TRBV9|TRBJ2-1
ASSVGSGAGNEQF
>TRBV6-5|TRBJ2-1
ASSYDGLAGGEQF
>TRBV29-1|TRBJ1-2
SAKKGTGILGYT
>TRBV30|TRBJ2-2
AWNYEVPATNTGELF
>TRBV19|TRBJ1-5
ASSAGTGGNQPQH
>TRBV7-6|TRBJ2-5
ASSLAAGKETQY
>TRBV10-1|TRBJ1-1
ASSQTGANTEAF
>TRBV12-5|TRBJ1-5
ASGLVLERNNQPQH
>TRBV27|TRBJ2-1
ATKQGPSYNEQF
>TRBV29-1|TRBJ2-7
SDTPGNSYEQY
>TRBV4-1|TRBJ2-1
ASSQDSAPYNEQF
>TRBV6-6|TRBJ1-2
ASSYEGSGGYT